This TCR beta chain is from a study of CD8+ T cells in alopecia areata. Sequencing used cDNA as its template, made by extracting RNA and reverse transcribing it. Using immunoSEQ multiplex PCR, the repertoire was profiled, and TCRdb retains in-frame clones only, with some absent. This table has a few hundred thousand clones, approximately 60% appearing once. The treatment is: oral pan-JAK inhibitor, 5-10 mg twice daily. Germline CDR1 and CDR2: LGHNA and YNFKEQ. The CDR3 has 16 residues. Germline trimming cut 0 bases from V and 5 bases from J; bases unmatched to any gene: 4. This sample comprised CD4+ T cells sorted from blood, obtained at roughly week 53, from a patient treated with tofacitinib. This chain joins TRBV4-2 and TRBJ2-5; 12 nucleotides align to TRBD2. The TCR sequence derives from a human donor with alopecia areata. The CDR3, as DNA: TGTGCCAGCAGCCAAGATGGGACTAGCGGGCTGGAGACCCAGTACTTC. This encodes CASSQDGTSGLETQYF.